Detailed here is one T cell receptor beta chain. Its target is unknown. The sample originates from a study of vaccination and CD4 T cells after COVID-19. At the Johns Hopkins FTIC core, DNA taken from cultured CD4+ T cells was sequenced by way of the Oncomine TCR Beta short-read assay. TCRdb re-derived calls from the PCR reads in MiXCR, one entry per CDR3 protein. Counted here are 16,000 or so distinct CDR3 sequences, about half occurring once; the ten biggest clones make up roughly 13%. This CDR3 is 15 amino acids long. Germline CDR1 reads DFQATT; CDR2 reads SNEGSKA (reference sequence). With V trimmed by 0 bases and J by 6 bases, 7 bases remained unmatched. Treatment meaning: roughly 10-day PBMC culture with coronavirus spike peptide pools or control peptides (ViraFEST assay).

The sequencing sample was made of CD4+ T cells from blood, cultured in vitro. J is TRBJ2-7 and V is TRBV20-1; 11 bases align to TRBD1. The TCR sequence derives from a human donor who had recovered from COVID-19. In nucleotides, the CDR3 is TGCAGTGCTAGAGATACAGGACAGGGGGCCGTCGAGCAGTACTTC. This translates into CSARDTGQGAVEQYF.